There are a few counts of the clone carrying this T cell receptor (beta chain). Cells sorted by CD45RO/CCR7/CD25/CD127/CD95/CD27 comprised CD4+ naive, central memory, regulatory and stem cell-like memory cells. The data belong to a study of beta chain features in type 1 diabetes. CDR1 and CDR2 from the germline V gene are SGHRS and YFSETQ. The CDR3 has 16 amino acids. V gave up 4 bases and J gave up 4 bases; unmatched junction bases: 5. Every bit of the isolated RNA underwent reverse transcription, so sequencing read expressed TCRB transcripts. TCRdb's copy holds only in-frame clones and misses some; the assay was immunoSEQ multiplex PCR. The table shows around 240,000 clones, with roughly 9.6% occurring only once.

This receptor was obtained from a woman aged 18-29 years in good health. The V call is TRBV5-1, the J call TRBJ2-2, with 12 bases fitting TRBD2. Sequencing was performed on naive CD4+ T cells from blood. CDR3 DNA sequence: TGCGCCAGCAGCGACGGACTAGCGGGACCCACCGGGGAGCTGTTTTTT. Translated: CASSDGLAGPTGELFF.